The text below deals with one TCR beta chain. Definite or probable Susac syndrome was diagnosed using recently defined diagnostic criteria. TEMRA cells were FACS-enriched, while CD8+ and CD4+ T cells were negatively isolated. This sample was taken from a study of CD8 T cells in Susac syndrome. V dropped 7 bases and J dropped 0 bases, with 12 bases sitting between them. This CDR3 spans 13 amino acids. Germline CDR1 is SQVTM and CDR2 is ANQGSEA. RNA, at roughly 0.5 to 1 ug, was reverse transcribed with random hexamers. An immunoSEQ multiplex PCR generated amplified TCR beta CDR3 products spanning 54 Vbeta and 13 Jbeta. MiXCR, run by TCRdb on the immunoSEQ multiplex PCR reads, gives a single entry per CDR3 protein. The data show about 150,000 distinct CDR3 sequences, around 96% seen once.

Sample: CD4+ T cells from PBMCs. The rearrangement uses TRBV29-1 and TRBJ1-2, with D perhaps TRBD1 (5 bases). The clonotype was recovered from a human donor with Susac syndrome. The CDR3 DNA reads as TGCAGCGCCGGGACGGCCGCTAACTATGGCTACACCTTC. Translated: CSAGTAANYGYTF.